The following is a T cell receptor (beta chain) sequence with its context. What it recognizes is unknown. The entry originates in a study of shared clonotypes between healthy human individuals. Study-wide results and limits: Sampling covered nothing but blood. Tissue TCR repertoires likely differ from those found in blood. Estimated clonotype richness was generally higher in naive than memory subsets.

Caucasian adults residing in Nashville, Tennessee made up all the donors. It was into CD45RA+ naive and CD45RA-negative memory subsets that the CD4+ cells were split. Data came from immunoSEQ multiplex PCR; TCRdb stores just in-frame clones and leaves some out. The sample includes about a million clones, approximately 77% of them seen just once. The CDR3 length is 20 residues. Looked up from germline, CDR1 is MDHEN and CDR2 is SYDVKM. Trimming removed 10 bases from V and 2 bases from J, with 35 bases in between. The sample consisted of memory CD4+ T cells from PBMCs. Subset: CD45RA-negative fraction. The TCR sequence derives from a man between 18 and 35 years old in good health. Some clones in this sample may be carry-over from other donors' samples. The chain combines TRBV28 with TRBJ2-5; D is perhaps TRBD1 or TRBD2 (6 bases each). The CDR3 bases are TGTGCCATCGGGGGCCCACCTCACAGGGACTCCAGACGCCTTCAAGAGACCCAGTACTTC. The encoded protein is CAIGGPPHRDSRRLQETQYF.